These 9 T cell receptor beta chains were sequenced from one sample in a study of shared clonotypes between healthy human individuals. The assay was immunoSEQ multiplex PCR, and TCRdb's table has in-frame clones only and misses some. The table has about 2.4 million clones, approximately 94% seen once. The specimen was naive CD4+ T cells from PBMCs. Subset specified: CD45RA+ positively selected. The source of these receptors is a young man in good health. Some clones in this sample may be carry-over from other donors' samples.

Concerning this clone itself: Within the sample, other DNA sequences also encode this same CDR3. This chain connects TRBV7-2 to TRBJ2-5; TRBD2 is a possible D gene (7 bases). Trimming cost V 5 bases and J 5 bases, with 18 bases left between them. The CDR3 has 15 residues. CDR1 is SGHTA, CDR2 FQGNSA, per germline. The CDR3 sequence: CASSRGLAGAETQYF. DNA for the CDR3: TGTGCCAGCAGCCGAGGACTGGCGGGGGCGGAGACCCAGTACTTC.

This CDR3 is CASSPQLAGGLYPQQYF. Here the CDR3 DNA reads TGTGCCAGCTCACCCCAACTAGCGGGGGGACTCTACCCCCAGCAGTACTTC. The chain combines TRBV18 with TRBJ2-7, with TRBD2 identical over 12 bases. Germline V gene lookup returns CDR1 KGHSH and CDR2 LQKENI. The V and J ends lost 3 bases and 8 bases, in that order; junction bases with no gene match: 14. CDR3 length: 17 amino acids.

The J gene is TRBJ1-2, the V gene TRBV6-1, with a possible D match to TRBD1 (5 bases). Trimming stripped 3 bases from V and 4 bases from J, with 12 bases between. Germline assignment: CDR1 MNHNS and CDR2 SASEGT. The CDR3 totals 14 residues. The CDR3 here is CASSDRGGGYGYTF. CDR3 bases: TGTGCCAGCAGTGACCGGGGGGGAGGCTATGGCTACACCTTC.

The chain recombines TRBV6-6 with TRBJ1-3; 7 positions match TRBD1. V gave up 5 bases and J gave up 1 base; unmatched junction bases: 8. The CDR3 covers 16 residues. Germline CDR1 is MNHNY and CDR2 is SVGAGI (reference sequence). The CDR3 sequence is CASSHPGQKSGNTIYF. In nucleotides, the CDR3 is TGTGCCAGCAGTCACCCGGGACAGAAATCTGGAAACACCATATATTTT.

This chain links TRBV10-2 with TRBJ2-7; the D gene is possibly TRBD2 (6 bases). This CDR3 is 14 amino acids long. Germline V lookup: CDR1 WSHSY, CDR2 SAAADI. V shed 9 bases and J shed 2 bases, with 17 bases lying between them. The CDR3 protein is CASSRELRPYEQYF. The CDR3 coding sequence is TGCGCCAGTTCCCGGGAGCTCAGGCCCTACGAGCAGTACTTC.

The genes are TRBV5-4 and TRBJ1-2; D gene ambiguous. The V and J ends lost 7 bases and 8 bases respectively, with 15 bases between them. CDR1 is SGHNT, CDR2 YYREEE, per germline (reference sequence). The CDR3 runs to 12 residues. The CDR3, as DNA: TGTGCCAGCTGTTCAAGGCTCCGAGGCTACACCTTC. It translates to CASCSRLRGYTF. Full variable domain (outside the CDR3, taken from reference TRBV5-4 and TRBJ1-2): ETGVTQSPTHLIKTRGQQVTLRCSSQSGHNTVSWYQQALGQGPQFIFQYYREEENGRGNFPPRFSGLQFPNYSSELNVNALELDDSALYLCASCSRLRGYTFGSGTRLTVV.

This clone was detected only once. Here the CDR3 reads CASSKLGPVGANEKLFF. The CDR3 nucleotides read TGTGCCAGCAGCAAACTGGGCCCTGTGGGAGCTAATGAAAAACTGTTTTTT. J is TRBJ1-4 and V is TRBV21-1. TRBV21-1 is a pseudogene locus. The CDR3 is 17 amino acids.

This sequence joins TRBV6-1 and TRBJ1-4, with D uncertain. The germline CDR1 and CDR2 sequences are MNHNS and SASEGT. CDR3 length: 15 residues. Trimming took 2 bases from V and 4 from J, leaving 11 bases between them. Here the CDR3 DNA reads TGTGCCAGCAGTGAATATTCGGTTATTAATGAAAAACTGTTTTTT. Residues: CASSEYSVINEKLFF.

J is TRBJ1-5 and V is TRBV7-3; no reliable D call. The germline V gene has CDR1 SGHTA and CDR2 FQGTGA. V shed 4 bases and J shed 0 bases, with 7 bases lying between them. The CDR3 sequence is 14 residues long. CDR3 in amino acids: CASSSTYSNQPQHF. CDR3 bases: TGTGCCAGCAGCTCCACCTATAGCAATCAGCCCCAGCATTTT.